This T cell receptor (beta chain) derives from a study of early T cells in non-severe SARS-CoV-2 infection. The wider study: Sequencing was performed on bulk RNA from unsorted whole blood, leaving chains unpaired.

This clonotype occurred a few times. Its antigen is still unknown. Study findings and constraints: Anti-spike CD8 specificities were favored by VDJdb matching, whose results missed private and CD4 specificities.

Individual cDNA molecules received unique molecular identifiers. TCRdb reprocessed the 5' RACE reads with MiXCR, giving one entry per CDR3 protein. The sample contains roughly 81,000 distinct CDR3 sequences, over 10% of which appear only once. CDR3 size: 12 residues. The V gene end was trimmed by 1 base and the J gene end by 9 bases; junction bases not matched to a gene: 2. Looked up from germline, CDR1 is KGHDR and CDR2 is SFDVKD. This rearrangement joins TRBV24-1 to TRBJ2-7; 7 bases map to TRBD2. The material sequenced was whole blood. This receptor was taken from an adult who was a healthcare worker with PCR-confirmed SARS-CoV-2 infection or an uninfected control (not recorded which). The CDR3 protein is CATSDFAGAQYF. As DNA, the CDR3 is TGTGCCACCAGTGATTTCGCGGGAGCGCAGTACTTC.